Listed below are T cell receptor beta chains from one sample, sequenced in a study of blood T cell repertoires in COVID-19. This table comes from immunoSEQ multiplex PCR, and its TCRdb copy is limited to in-frame clones, with some not included. The sample includes 440,000 or so clones, around 91% of them seen just once. The material sequenced was peripheral blood. The source is a woman between 40 and 55 years old with COVID-19, enrolled during active disease. CDR3s include the opening cysteine and the closing phenylalanine or tryptophan. Each record gives: clone size, J gene, D gene, V gene, CDR3 DNA, CDR3 protein. A D gene is named only where the DNA matches it firmly. Clone size is given for some rows only: seen once, a few or many times, or a class if the clone is expanded.

clone_size: NA
j_call: TRBJ2-1
d_call: TRBD2
v_call: TRBV5-1
cdr3_nt: TGCGCCAGCACGGGACTACCTCACAATGAGCAGTTCTTC
cdr3_aa: CASTGLPHNEQFF

clone_size: NA
j_call: TRBJ1-2
d_call: NA
v_call: TRBV11-2
cdr3_nt: TGTGCCAGCAGCTTAGGGTTTCGCCAGGGAAATAACTATGGCTACACCTTC
cdr3_aa: CASSLGFRQGNNYGYTF

clone_size: once
j_call: TRBJ2-7
d_call: NA
v_call: TRBV6-2/TRBV6-3
cdr3_nt: TGTGCCAGCAGTTACTCCCCCGTCGTACTCTCCTACGAGCAGTACTTC
cdr3_aa: CASSYSPVVLSYEQYF

clone_size: NA
j_call: TRBJ1-1
d_call: NA
v_call: TRBV3-1/TRBV3-2
cdr3_nt: TGTGCCAGCAGCCAGATTCTGAGGCCCCAGGGCACTGAAGCTTTCTTT
cdr3_aa: CASSQILRPQGTEAFF

clone_size: NA
j_call: TRBJ1-2
d_call: NA
v_call: TRBV6-1
cdr3_nt: TGTGCCAGCAGTGAAGGGGGGACAAGGAACTATGGCTACACCTTC
cdr3_aa: CASSEGGTRNYGYTF

clone_size: NA
j_call: TRBJ2-7
d_call: NA
v_call: TRBV18
cdr3_nt: TGTGCCAGCTCACCACCGGGACTTCCCGAGCAGTACTTC
cdr3_aa: CASSPPGLPEQYF

clone_size: NA
j_call: TRBJ2-4
d_call: NA
v_call: TRBV14
cdr3_nt: TGTGCCAGCAGCCAAGAAGGGGGTCTTCTCAAAAACATTCAGTACTTC
cdr3_aa: CASSQEGGLLKNIQYF

clone_size: many
j_call: TRBJ2-2
d_call: NA
v_call: TRBV7-9
cdr3_nt: TGTGCCAGCAGCCCCCAAGGCTGGGCAGGCGCGACCGGGGAGCTGTTTTTT
cdr3_aa: CASSPQGWAGATGELFF

clone_size: NA
j_call: TRBJ1-2
d_call: TRBD1
v_call: TRBV12-5
cdr3_nt: TGTGCTAGTGCTTGGGACAGGGACAGCTATGGCTACACCTTC
cdr3_aa: CASAWDRDSYGYTF

clone_size: NA
j_call: TRBJ2-3
d_call: TRBD2
v_call: TRBV6-2/TRBV6-3
cdr3_nt: TGTGCCAGCAGTTACTTTCGGGGGGGGCAAGATACGCAGTATTTT
cdr3_aa: CASSYFRGGQDTQYF

clone_size: NA
j_call: TRBJ1-1
d_call: NA
v_call: TRBV19
cdr3_nt: TGTGCCAGTAGTATATATCGGGGGTTGGGTGAAGCTTTCTTT
cdr3_aa: CASSIYRGLGEAFF

clone_size: NA
j_call: TRBJ2-7
d_call: NA
v_call: TRBV4-3
cdr3_nt: TGCGCCAGCAGCCAAGGCTGGGCCGGGAGCAGTTACGAGCAGTACTTC
cdr3_aa: CASSQGWAGSSYEQYF

clone_size: NA
j_call: TRBJ2-2
d_call: NA
v_call: TRBV12-5
cdr3_nt: TGTGCTAGTGGTTTCTTAACATCCGGGGAGCTGTTTTTT
cdr3_aa: CASGFLTSGELFF

clone_size: NA
j_call: TRBJ1-2
d_call: NA
v_call: TRBV27
cdr3_nt: TGTGCCAGCAGTCGTGACTACAGGGTTCGATATGGCTACACCTTC
cdr3_aa: CASSRDYRVRYGYTF

clone_size: NA
j_call: TRBJ1-1
d_call: NA
v_call: TRBV10-3
cdr3_nt: TGTGCCATCAGTGAGAACCCAGTCTTAAACACTGAAGCTTTCTTT
cdr3_aa: CAISENPVLNTEAFF

clone_size: NA
j_call: TRBJ2-7
d_call: TRBD2
v_call: TRBV28
cdr3_nt: TGTGCCAGCAGTCCAGGGACTAGCGGGGGCCTCAGCTCCTACGAGCAGTACTTC
cdr3_aa: CASSPGTSGGLSSYEQYF

clone_size: NA
j_call: TRBJ1-5
d_call: NA
v_call: TRBV6-5
cdr3_nt: TGTGCCAGCAGATTGACAGTGTTGGCTCAGCCCCAGCATTTT
cdr3_aa: CASRLTVLAQPQHF

clone_size: NA
j_call: TRBJ2-7
d_call: TRBD1
v_call: TRBV18
cdr3_nt: TGTGCCAGCTCACCCGACAGGGTCGAGCAGTACTTC
cdr3_aa: CASSPDRVEQYF

clone_size: NA
j_call: TRBJ1-5
d_call: NA
v_call: TRBV28
cdr3_nt: TGTGCCAGCATCCCGGACAGCCTTTATAGCAATCAGCCCCAGCATTTT
cdr3_aa: CASIPDSLYSNQPQHF

clone_size: NA
j_call: TRBJ1-1
d_call: TRBD1
v_call: TRBV7-9
cdr3_nt: TGTGCCAGCAGCTTCCTTGGACAGGGTTGGACTGAAGCTTTCTTT
cdr3_aa: CASSFLGQGWTEAFF

clone_size: NA
j_call: TRBJ2-7
d_call: TRBD1
v_call: TRBV6-2/TRBV6-3
cdr3_nt: TGTGCCAGCAGTTACGCCGCAGGGGGCGCGGACGAGCAGTACTTC
cdr3_aa: CASSYAAGGADEQYF

clone_size: NA
j_call: TRBJ1-2
d_call: NA
v_call: TRBV4-2
cdr3_nt: TGTGCCAGCAGCCAAGATGGTGGGCAGTTCTATGGCTACACCTTC
cdr3_aa: CASSQDGGQFYGYTF

clone_size: NA
j_call: TRBJ2-5
d_call: TRBD2
v_call: TRBV5-6
cdr3_nt: TGTGCCAGCAGCTTTGTGTCTAGCGGTATCCAAGAGACCCAGTACTTC
cdr3_aa: CASSFVSSGIQETQYF

clone_size: NA
j_call: TRBJ1-1
d_call: NA
v_call: TRBV6-1
cdr3_nt: TGTGCCAGCAGTTTCTATATTACTGAAGCTTTCTTT
cdr3_aa: CASSFYITEAFF

clone_size: NA
j_call: TRBJ2-1
d_call: TRBD1
v_call: TRBV2
cdr3_nt: TGTGCCAGCAGTCCAGACAGGGCGGACAATGAGCAGTTCTTC
cdr3_aa: CASSPDRADNEQFF

clone_size: NA
j_call: TRBJ1-1
d_call: NA
v_call: TRBV7-8
cdr3_nt: TGTGCCAGCAGCTTCACAACGGGGACAGAAGCTTTCTTT
cdr3_aa: CASSFTTGTEAFF

clone_size: few
j_call: TRBJ1-1
d_call: TRBD1
v_call: TRBV6-5
cdr3_nt: TGTGCCAGCAGTCCCGGGACAGGTTACACTGAAGCTTTCTTT
cdr3_aa: CASSPGTGYTEAFF

clone_size: NA
j_call: TRBJ2-1
d_call: NA
v_call: TRBV10-3
cdr3_nt: TGTGCCATCAGTGAAGGGAGAGACCCCAGTGAGCAGTTCTTC
cdr3_aa: CAISEGRDPSEQFF

clone_size: NA
j_call: TRBJ1-1
d_call: NA
v_call: TRBV4-3
cdr3_nt: TGCGCCAGCAGCCAAGCGTCCTACCGGAACACTGAAGCTTTCTTT
cdr3_aa: CASSQASYRNTEAFF

clone_size: NA
j_call: TRBJ2-7
d_call: NA
v_call: TRBV18
cdr3_nt: TGTGCCAGCTCAGGGAGCTACGAGCAGTACTTC
cdr3_aa: CASSGSYEQYF

clone_size: NA
j_call: TRBJ1-5
d_call: NA
v_call: TRBV15
cdr3_nt: TGTGCCACCAGCTGGGGGACCGGGAGTCAGCCCCAGCATTTT
cdr3_aa: CATSWGTGSQPQHF